What follows are 22 T cell receptor beta chains derived from one specimen sequenced in a study of T cells after yellow fever vaccination. TCRdb reanalysed the 5' RACE reads using MiXCR and keeps one entry per CDR3 protein. The table lists hundreds of thousands of distinct CDR3 sequences, roughly 14% of them singletons. The sequences come from PBMCs, collected on the day of the yellow fever booster vaccination. The receptors come from a man aged 25 to 45 who received the YFV17D yellow fever vaccine.

This clonotype was recorded a few times. The junction shows a germline mismatch at one end, possibly a read error. The rearrangement links TRBV20-1 to TRBJ1-1; 7 positions match TRBD1. The CDR3 spans 10 residues. Germline CDR1 DFQATT, CDR2 SNEGSKA (reference sequence). The CDR3: CSAGGQPPAF. DNA of the CDR3: TGCAGTGCTGGGGGACAGCCGCCGGCCTTT.

The chain employs TRBV19 and TRBJ2-5; no clear D. The CDR3 is 13 residues long. From germline, CDR1 is LNHDA and CDR2 SQIVND (reference sequence). Trimming took 3 bases from V and 2 from J, leaving 7 bases between them. CDR3 protein: CASSILVQETQYF. In DNA, the CDR3 is TGTGCCAGTAGTATCTTGGTACAAGAGACCCAGTACTTC. The full variable domain, completed using reference TRBV19 and TRBJ2-5, is DGGITQSPKYLFRKEGQNVTLSCEQNLNHDAMYWYRQDPGQGLRLIYYSQIVNDFQKGDIAEGYSVSREKKESFPLTVTSAQKNPTAFYLCASSILVQETQYFGPGTRLLVL.

This clonotype was counted only a few times. This rearrangement joins TRBV5-1 to TRBJ1-2, with unresolved D. Between the trimmed V and J ends, which lost 0 bases and 1 base, there was a span of 10 bases. Per germline, CDR1 SGHRS and CDR2 YFSETQ. There are 15 residues in the CDR3. CDR3 coding DNA: TGCGCCAGCAGCTTGGGTCCAGAGGATAACTATGGCTACACCTTC. Protein product: CASSLGPEDNYGYTF.

This clonotype was detected a few times. The chain carries TRBV20-1 and TRBJ2-7; D gene unclear. The CDR3 contains 11 residues. The ends were cut back, 4 bases at V and 2 bases at J, with 6 bases in the middle. Germline V gene data show CDR1 as DFQATT and CDR2 as SNEGSKA (reference sequence). CDR3 region: CSATEAYEQYF. In DNA form, the CDR3 reads TGCAGTGCTACCGAAGCCTACGAGCAGTACTTC.

This clonotype was observed a handful of times. The rearrangement links TRBV7-9 to TRBJ2-1, with 10 bases matching TRBD2. The CDR3 runs 14 residues. V trimming: 3 bases; J trimming: 9 bases; junction bases outside the gene matches: 5. CDR1 SEHNR and CDR2 FQNEAQ come from the germline V gene (reference sequence). CDR3 nucleotides: TGTGCCAGCAGCTTCCCGGGACTAGCGTCTGAGCAGTTCTTC. This gives the protein CASSFPGLASEQFF.

The chain recombines TRBV7-2 with TRBJ2-7; D gene uncertain. The CDR3 consists of 14 residues. The V and J ends lost 2 bases and 3 bases respectively, with 11 bases between them. CDR1 and CDR2 from the germline V gene are SGHTA and FQGNSA. The CDR3 here is CASSLSSEYYEQYF. CDR3 nucleotide sequence: TGTGCCAGCAGCTTATCTTCGGAGTACTACGAGCAGTACTTC.

V is TRBV7-6 and J is TRBJ2-7, with a possible D match to TRBD2 (5 bases). This CDR3 has 15 residues. Trimming pared 5 bases from V and 1 base from J, leaving 15 bases between. In germline, CDR1 is SGHVS, CDR2 FNYEAQ. The CDR3 DNA sequence: TGTGCCAGCAGCCCCGGCGGGTTGGGGTCCTACGAGCAGTACTTC. Amino acid sequence: CASSPGGLGSYEQYF. The full variable domain, its missing parts supplied by reference TRBV7-6 and TRBJ2-7, is GAGVSQSPRYKVTKRGQDVALRCDPISGHVSLYWYRQALGQGPEFLTYFNYEAQQDKSGLPNDRFSAERPEGSISTLTIQRTEQRDSAMYRCASSPGGLGSYEQYFGPGTRLTVT.

The CDR3 coding sequence is TGTGCCAGCAGCCTAGGGGAGGGTATCACAAACACCGGGGAGCTGTTTTTT. It encodes CASSLGEGITNTGELFF. The chain carries TRBV9 and TRBJ2-2, with 7 bases lining up with TRBD2. The V and J ends lost 4 bases and 2 bases, in that order; junction bases with no gene match: 11. CDR1 and CDR2 (germline): SGDLS, YYNGEE. This CDR3 is 17 amino acids long.

The sample holds a few counts of this clonotype. The chain employs TRBV15 and TRBJ1-4; no reliable D call. The CDR3 has 14 amino acids. V lost 5 bases, J lost 3 bases, and 10 bases lay in between. Germline assignment: CDR1 LNHNV and CDR2 YYDKDF (reference sequence). The CDR3 DNA sequence: TGTGCCACCAGCGGATATGGGGCTAATGAAAAACTGTTTTTT. Amino acids: CATSGYGANEKLFF.

This chain links TRBV20-1 with TRBJ2-5, with 10 bases aligning to TRBD1. The CDR3 consists of 15 residues. V trimming: 6 bases; J trimming: 5 bases; junction bases outside the gene matches: 12. Germline V CDR1 and CDR2: DFQATT, SNEGSKA (reference sequence). Here the CDR3 DNA reads TGCAGTGCAGTTACCGGGACAGGGGTTCTGGAGACCCAGTACTTC. Translating it yields CSAVTGTGVLETQYF.

The chain employs TRBV11-2 and TRBJ2-7; possible D gene TRBD1, 6 bases. Germline values: CDR1 SGHAT, CDR2 FQNNGV. Trimming cost V 6 bases and J 5 bases, with 17 bases left between them. The CDR3 loop spans 14 amino acids. As DNA, the CDR3 is TGTGCCAGCAGTCCCGACAGGTTAGGCAACGAGCAGTACTTC. It encodes CASSPDRLGNEQYF.

This chain joins TRBV14 and TRBJ1-2; D is undetermined. The germline gives CDR1 SGHDN, CDR2 FVKESK. Trimming took off 0 bases at V and 7 bases at J, with 21 bases between the two ends. This CDR3 is 17 amino acids long. CDR3 bases: TGTGCCAGCAGCCAAGATCACCCTGGACTTAGTGTTTCTGGCTACACCTTC. Amino acids: CASSQDHPGLSVSGYTF.

This clonotype was recorded many times. This chain uses TRBV6-1 with TRBJ2-4; D possibly corresponds to TRBD1 (6 bases). The CDR3 loop spans 16 amino acids. Per the germline V gene, CDR1 is MNHNS and CDR2 is SASEGT. V dropped 6 bases and J dropped 0 bases, with 15 bases sitting between them. In DNA form, the CDR3 reads TGTGCCAGCAGCCCAGGACAGCTCCTAGCCAAAAACATTCAGTACTTC. Translating gives CASSPGQLLAKNIQYF.

The gene calls are TRBV14 and TRBJ2-4; 7 bases fit TRBD2. Germline trimming cut 10 bases from V and 3 bases from J; bases unmatched to any gene: 27. There are 20 residues in the CDR3. Germline V gene data show CDR1 as SGHDN and CDR2 as FVKESK. For the CDR3, the DNA is TGTGCCATCAACCACCCCCCCCCTAGCGGTCCTGAGTGGGGCAAAAACATTCAGTACTTC. This translates into CAINHPPPSGPEWGKNIQYF. Combining the CDR3 with reference TRBV14 and TRBJ2-4 gives the whole variable domain EAGVTQFPSHSVIEKGQTVTLRCDPISGHDNLYWYRRVMGKEIKFLLHFVKESKQDESGMPNNRFLAERTGGTYSTLKVQPAELEDSGVYFCAINHPPPSGPEWGKNIQYFGAGTRLSVL.

This clonotype was observed a few times. The gene calls are TRBV5-6 and TRBJ2-2; D may be TRBD1 (5 bases). This CDR3 spans 16 amino acids. Trimming removed 0 bases at V and 6 bases at J, with 15 bases between. Per germline, CDR1 SGHDT and CDR2 YYEEEE. CDR3 protein: CASSLVQGPRAGELFF. The CDR3 DNA sequence: TGTGCCAGCAGCTTGGTTCAGGGTCCCAGAGCCGGGGAGCTGTTTTTT.

The chain uses TRBV7-9 and TRBJ1-2; D uncertain. V lost 4 bases and J 8 bases, leaving 8 bases between the germline ends. The CDR3 runs 11 residues. Germline V CDR1 and CDR2: SEHNR, FQNEAQ (reference sequence). The CDR3 DNA reads TGTGCCAGCAGCTCAGCGCGGGGCTACACCTTC. Translating it yields CASSSARGYTF.

This clonotype occurred a few times. The gene calls are TRBV4-2 and TRBJ1-6; the D gene is possibly TRBD1 (5 bases). The CDR3 spans 16 residues. The germline gives CDR1 LGHNA, CDR2 YNFKEQ. Trimming cost V 0 bases and J 9 bases, with 15 bases left between them. Here the CDR3 DNA reads TGTGCCAGCAGCCAAGATCCCGGGACTTCTCGTTCACCCCTCCACTTT. This codes for CASSQDPGTSRSPLHF.

This clonotype has just a few counts. The chain is built from TRBV7-2 and TRBJ2-1; no firm D call. From germline, CDR1 is SGHTA and CDR2 FQGNSA. The CDR3 is made up of 11 amino acids. The germline V and J ends were trimmed by 1 base and 10 bases, with 5 bases remaining between them. DNA of the CDR3: TGTGCCAGCAGCTTAGTTGAAGAGCAGTTCTTC. Protein product: CASSLVEEQFF.

The chain has TRBV2 and TRBJ2-3; tentative D call: TRBD2 (6 bases). The CDR3 totals 14 residues. CDR1 SNHLY and CDR2 FYNNEI come from the germline V gene. Trimming cost V 6 bases and J 0 bases, with 10 bases left between them. The CDR3 DNA reads as TGTGCCAGCAGGGACGGGACTAGCACAGATACGCAGTATTTT. It is translated as CASRDGTSTDTQYF.

This clonotype has a count of ten or more. This sequence joins TRBV12-3 or TRBV12-4 and TRBJ2-1; TRBD2 aligns across 14 bases. This CDR3 spans 19 amino acids. Trimming cost V 4 bases and J 2 bases; bases outside gene matches: 10. In DNA form, the CDR3 reads TGTGCCAGCAGTTCGACCGGGACTAGCGGGAGAGGGACCTACAATGAGCAGTTCTTC. This encodes CASSSTGTSGRGTYNEQFF.

The chain uses TRBV10-3 and TRBJ2-3; D call uncertain. Germline loops: CDR1 ENHRY, CDR2 SYGVKD. This CDR3 spans 15 amino acids. V was pared by 6 bases and J by 1 base, with 14 bases between. CDR3 DNA sequence: TGTGCCATCAGCCCCCAGCTTTTAGGCACAGATACGCAGTATTTT. As protein: CAISPQLLGTDTQYF.

This clonotype occurred a few times. This chain uses TRBV6-2 or TRBV6-3 with TRBJ2-3; 8 bases line up with TRBD2. V lost 6 bases and J lost 1; bases outside the gene matches: 6. The CDR3 totals 15 residues. The germline CDR1 and CDR2 sequences are MNHEY and SVGEGT. CDR3 region: CASSPGLVRTDTQYF. DNA of the CDR3: TGTGCCAGCAGCCCGGGACTAGTCCGCACAGATACGCAGTATTTT.